The 13 T cell receptor beta chains in this list originate from one sample, sequenced in a study of T cells in Graves' hyperthyroidism and ophthalmopathy. The source material, RNA transcripts, was used to amplify TCR beta CDR3 regions. During a first-round RT-PCR of the TCR CDR3, the HTBI primer set was used. TCRdb used MiXCR to reprocess the multiplex PCR reads, holding one entry per CDR3 protein. The repertoire holds roughly 400,000 distinct CDR3 sequences, with around 25% as singletons. The source material was blood. All receptors come from a man aged 45-65 years with Graves' hyperthyroidism.

Note on this clonotype: Possible read error: a much larger clone is one base away. V gene TRBV2 combines with J gene TRBJ2-5; possibly TRBD1 for D (5 bases). Germline V gene sequence: CDR1 SNHLY, CDR2 FYNNEI. This CDR3 comprises 12 residues. CDR3 coding DNA: TGTGCCGGCAGTGAAGCGCTTAGCCAGGGGTACTTC. This encodes CAGSEALSQGYF.

This sequence joins TRBV7-2 and TRBJ2-4; 7 bases match TRBD1. J gave up 8 bases and V 1 base, and 17 bases lay outside the gene matches. The germline V gene has CDR1 SGHTA and CDR2 FQGNSA. The CDR3 length is 18 residues. This chain's CDR3 is CASSLGPPGQSKKDIQYF. CDR3 DNA: TGTGCCAGCAGCTTAGGTCCTCCGGGACAGAGCAAAAAGGACATTCAGTACTTC. The variable domain in full, completed from reference TRBV7-2 and TRBJ2-4, reads GAGVSQSPSNKVTEKGKDVELRCDPISGHTALYWYRQSLGQGLEFLIYFQGNSAPDKSGLPSDRFSAERTGGSVSTLTIQRTQQEDSAVYLCASSLGPPGQSKKDIQYFGAGTRLSVL.

The table lists this clonotype with a few counts. The V gene is TRBV12-3 or TRBV12-4, the J gene TRBJ1-4; D remains unclear. This CDR3 contains 12 residues. Between the trimmed V and J ends, which lost 5 bases and 7 bases, there was a span of 8 bases. The CDR3 DNA sequence: TGTGCCAGCAGTCCCAACTCTGAAAAACTGTTTTTT. Its translation: CASSPNSEKLFF.

This clonotype was seen a single time. This may be a read error: a much more frequent sequence differs by one nucleotide. This chain joins TRBV7-2 and TRBJ2-7, with D possibly being TRBD1 or TRBD2 (5 bases each). The CDR3 has 16 amino acids. Germline values: CDR1 SGHTA, CDR2 FQGNSA. CDR3 residues: CASRRFQGRSSYGQYF. The CDR3 bases are TGTGCCAGCAGACGGTTTCAGGGACGGAGCTCCTACGGGCAGTACTTC. The variable domain in full, with the rest retrieved from reference TRBV7-2 and TRBJ2-7, is GAGVSQSPSNKVTEKGKDVELRCDPISGHTALYWYRQSLGQGLEFLIYFQGNSAPDKSGLPSDRFSAERTGGSVSTLTIQRTQQEDSAVYLCASRRFQGRSSYGQYFGPGTRLTVT.

The chain couples TRBV10-2 to TRBJ1-5, with 9 bases lining up with TRBD1. V lost 3 bases, J lost 4 bases, and 4 bases stayed unmatched. The CDR3 consists of 15 residues. CDR1 and CDR2 (germline): WSHSY, SAAADI. The CDR3 spells CASSEGTGPNQPQHF. Here the CDR3 DNA reads TGCGCCAGCAGTGAAGGGACAGGGCCGAATCAGCCCCAGCATTTT.

This clonotype was observed a few times. V is TRBV28 and J is TRBJ2-7, with D unclear. CDR1 is MDHEN, CDR2 SYDVKM, per germline. The V end lost 6 bases, the J end lost 7 bases, and 13 bases lay between the germline ends. The CDR3 loop spans 12 amino acids. The CDR3 nucleotides read TGTGCCAGCAGCCCCGATGCTCTTGAGCAGTACTTC. Translating gives CASSPDALEQYF.

This clonotype was seen ten or more times. J is TRBJ1-2 and V is TRBV5-1; D uncertain. The CDR3 runs to 15 residues. V dropped 0 bases and J dropped 7 bases, with 16 bases sitting between them. Germline V gene lookup returns CDR1 SGHRS and CDR2 YFSETQ. The CDR3 region is CASSLGDMQGGGYTF. In DNA form, the CDR3 reads TGCGCCAGCAGCTTGGGAGACATGCAAGGTGGTGGCTACACCTTC.

This clonotype occurred a few times. The chain has TRBV6-1 and TRBJ1-1; D unresolved. Between the trimmed V and J ends, which lost 6 bases and 1 base, there was a span of 6 bases. The germline V gene encodes CDR1 MNHNS and CDR2 SASEGT. This CDR3 region has 12 residues. For the CDR3, the DNA is TGTGCCAGCAGGCCAGGGAACACTGAAGCTTTCTTT. Amino acids: CASRPGNTEAFF.

The genes are TRBV12-3 or TRBV12-4 and TRBJ2-5, with 10 bases that match TRBD2. V gave up 5 bases and J gave up 4 bases; unmatched junction bases: 7. The length of the CDR3 is 15 residues. The CDR3 sequence is CASSRDSSGRETQYF. The CDR3 DNA sequence: TGTGCCAGCAGTAGGGACTCTAGCGGGAGAGAGACCCAGTACTTC.

The chain couples TRBV29-1 to TRBJ2-1; either TRBD1 or TRBD2 may supply D (6 bases each). CDR1 SQVTM and CDR2 ANQGSEA come from the germline V gene. CDR3 size: 13 residues. V lost 4 bases and J lost 3, with 10 bases in between. CDR3 in amino acids: CSVVGGGYNEQFF. CDR3 bases: TGCAGCGTTGTAGGGGGAGGCTACAATGAGCAGTTCTTC.

This clonotype showed up many times. The chain has TRBV18 and TRBJ2-1, with 7 positions matching TRBD2. Germline V gene sequence: CDR1 KGHSH, CDR2 LQKENI. CDR3 length: 15 amino acids. The V gene end was trimmed by 1 base and the J gene end by 6 bases; junction bases not matched to a gene: 6. Here the CDR3 reads CASSPQELAINEQFF. Here the CDR3 DNA reads TGTGCCAGCTCACCACAAGAACTAGCGATCAATGAGCAGTTCTTC.

This clonotype has a handful of counts. The genes are TRBV10-3 and TRBJ2-1, with D perhaps TRBD2 (6 bases). Germline V gene sequence: CDR1 ENHRY, CDR2 SYGVKD. The CDR3 runs 15 residues. Trimming stripped 6 bases from V and 10 bases from J, with 22 bases between. Here the CDR3 DNA reads TGTGCCATCAGCCGATCGGGGGAGTGGGAAAAAGAGCAGTTCTTC. Translating gives CAISRSGEWEKEQFF.

The V and J genes are TRBV5-1 and TRBJ1-6; D gene unclear. V lost 0 bases and J lost 10, with 14 bases in between. Germline loops: CDR1 SGHRS, CDR2 YFSETQ. The CDR3 is 15 residues long. The CDR3 region is CASSLDPTLGSPLHF. CDR3 nucleotides: TGCGCCAGCAGCTTGGATCCAACCCTGGGCTCACCCCTCCACTTT.